This T cell receptor (beta chain) derives from a study of T cells in localized non-small cell lung cancer. With respect to this clone: The antigen remains undetermined.

Some clones are missing from TCRdb's copy, which holds only in-frame ones; the method was immunoSEQ multiplex PCR. The data show about 1,300 clones, just under 20% seen once. General study findings and limits: Analysis by sequencing included only one tumor region, so heterogeneity remains possible. Elevated circulating T cell density in blood was associated with longer overall survival.

This CDR3 has 13 amino acids. Trimming took 7 bases from V and 0 from J; bases not matched to a gene: 3. The germline V gene has CDR1 SQVTM and CDR2 ANQGSEA. The chain uses TRBV29-1 and TRBJ2-1, with 7 nucleotides matching TRBD2. This sequence originates from a man aged 35 to 69 with stage I lung adenocarcinoma. The sample here was normal lung tissue next to the tumor, taken before any cancer treatment. The CDR3 here is CSGGGDSYNEQFF. The CDR3 coding sequence is TGCAGCGGGGGGGGTGACTCCTACAATGAGCAGTTCTTC.